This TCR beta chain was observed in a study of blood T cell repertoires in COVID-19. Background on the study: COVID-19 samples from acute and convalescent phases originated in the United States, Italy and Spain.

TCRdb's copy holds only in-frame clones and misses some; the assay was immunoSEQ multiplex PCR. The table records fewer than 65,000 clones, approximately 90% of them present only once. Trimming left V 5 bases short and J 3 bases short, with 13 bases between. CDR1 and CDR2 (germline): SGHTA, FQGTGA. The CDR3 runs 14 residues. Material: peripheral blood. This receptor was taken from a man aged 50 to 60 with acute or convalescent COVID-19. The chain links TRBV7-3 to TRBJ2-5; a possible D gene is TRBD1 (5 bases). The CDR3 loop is CASSLTGVKETQYF. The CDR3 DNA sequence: TGTGCCAGCAGCCTCACAGGCGTAAAAGAGACCCAGTACTTC.